These 14 T cell receptor beta chains originate from one sample sequenced in a study of blood T cells in healthy people across ages. Then a second PCR, running roughly 6 to 11 cycles, was carried out with a sample-barcoded 5' primer and a J-beta primer mix. TCRdb fed the 5' RACE reads into MiXCR, producing one record per CDR3 protein. The sample comprises around 670,000 distinct CDR3 sequences, approximately 30% of which are singletons, and around 16% rests with the top ten. Sequencing was performed on blood. These receptors originate from a woman aged 80 or over in good health.

Concerning this clonotype: This may come from a read error, since a much larger clone is one base off. The gene calls are TRBV27 and TRBJ2-3; D not resolved. The CDR3 has 11 residues. Germline V gene lookup returns CDR1 MNHEY and CDR2 SMNVEV (reference sequence). The CDR3 nucleotides read TGTGCCGGCAGTTTGGATTCCACGCGGTATTTT. Protein: CAGSLDSTRYF.

On this clonotype: The germline gene is not matched at one end of the junction; a read error may be the cause. V is TRBV2 and J is TRBJ1-4, with unresolved D. This CDR3 is built from 14 residues. Germline V gene sequence: CDR1 SNHLY, CDR2 FYNNEI. CDR3 DNA: TGTGCCTGCAGTAGCCCTCGATCTAATGAAAAACTGTTTTTT. It is translated as CACSSPRSNEKLFF.

This clonotype was observed at least ten times. The CDR3 is CAWSWGQGKYEQYF. DNA for the CDR3: TGTGCCTGGAGTTGGGGACAGGGAAAATACGAGCAGTACTTC. The chain couples TRBV30 to TRBJ2-7, with 9 nucleotides matching TRBD1. CDR1 is GTSNPN and CDR2 is SVGIG in the germline V gene (reference sequence). V lost 2 bases and J lost 4; bases outside the gene matches: 6. There are 14 residues in the CDR3.

This clonotype appeared many times. This chain links TRBV7-3 with TRBJ1-1; no clear D gene. The germline V gene has CDR1 SGHTA and CDR2 FQGTGA. The CDR3 sequence is 14 residues long. V was cut by 7 bases and J by 1 base, with 13 bases left in between. The CDR3 reads CASTPSGGNTEAFF. DNA for the CDR3: TGTGCCAGCACCCCTTCGGGCGGGAACACTGAAGCTTTCTTT.

This clonotype was recorded many times. The V call is TRBV5-1, the J call TRBJ2-3, with 11 bases identical to TRBD2. The germline CDR1 and CDR2 sequences are SGHRS and YFSETQ. The V segment lost 0 bases and the J segment 3 bases; nucleotides outside the gene matches: 3. The CDR3 length is 16 residues. The CDR3 spells CASSLGGTSGTDTQYF. CDR3 coding DNA: TGCGCCAGCAGCTTGGGTGGGACTAGCGGTACAGATACGCAGTATTTT.

This clonotype showed up many times. The CDR3 sequence is CASSQGGTEAFF. Here the CDR3 DNA reads TGTGCCAGCAGCCAAGGGGGCACTGAAGCTTTCTTT. The chain combines TRBV7-9 with TRBJ1-1, with D possibly being TRBD1 (6 bases). The V gene's germline CDR1 is SEHNR and CDR2 FQNEAQ (reference sequence). The CDR3 loop spans 12 amino acids. Trimming took 5 bases from V and 4 from J, leaving 8 bases between them.

In regard to this clonotype: With a much larger clone just one base away, this may be a read error. The CDR3 DNA sequence: TGTGCCAGTAGTATAGGGACAGGGAAGAGGGATGAGCAGTACTTC. Translated, it gives CASSIGTGKRDEQYF. The genes are TRBV19 and TRBJ2-5, with TRBD1 matching over 8 bases. Germline V gene lookup returns CDR1 LNHDA and CDR2 SQIVND (reference sequence). The V gene end was trimmed by 1 base and the J gene end by 11 bases; junction bases not matched to a gene: 12. This CDR3 contains 15 residues.

The chain has TRBV12-3 or TRBV12-4 and TRBJ2-5, with 7 bases fitting TRBD1. Trimming at V came to 6 bases and at J to 4 bases, leaving 5 bases not matched to a gene. CDR3 size: 13 residues. The CDR3 is CASRVGTAETQYF. As DNA, the CDR3 is TGTGCCAGCAGAGTGGGGACAGCAGAGACCCAGTACTTC.

This clonotype was observed at least ten times. The rearrangement joins TRBV6-6 to TRBJ1-4; D not resolved. Trimming took off 0 bases at V and 8 bases at J, with 7 bases between the two ends. The CDR3 runs 13 residues. The germline V gene has CDR1 MNHNY and CDR2 SVGAGI (reference sequence). The CDR3 spells CASSYSSGEKLFF. In nucleotides, the CDR3 is TGTGCCAGCAGTTACTCGAGCGGAGAAAAACTGTTTTTT.

This clonotype was seen a handful of times. V usage is TRBV3-1 and J usage is TRBJ2-5; 7 bases fit TRBD2. The junction had 19 bases not matched to a gene; V was cut back by 4 bases and J by 11 bases. Germline V gene lookup returns CDR1 LGHDT and CDR2 YNNKEL (reference sequence). The CDR3 extends over 16 amino acids. The CDR3 reads CASSRTLAGEYNEQYF. CDR3 nucleotide sequence: TGTGCCAGCAGCCGGACTCTGGCGGGGGAGTACAATGAGCAGTACTTC.

This clonotype occurred many times. V usage is TRBV9 and J usage is TRBJ2-5, with 9 positions matching TRBD2. The CDR3 has 16 amino acids. The J segment lost 5 bases and the V segment lost 3 bases, leaving 11 bases of the junction unmatched. Germline-derived CDR1 and CDR2 are SGDLS and YYNGEE. This CDR3 is CASSADGGGADETQYF. Written as DNA, the CDR3 is TGTGCCAGCAGCGCGGACGGCGGGGGGGCCGACGAGACCCAGTACTTC.

The sample holds many counts of this clonotype. One junction end does not reproduce the germline sequence, and a read error may be involved. This chain links TRBV3-1 with TRBJ2-7, with 7 bases lining up with TRBD1. This CDR3 contains 18 residues. Germline V CDR1 and CDR2: LGHDT, YNNKEL (reference sequence). The CDR3 sequence is CASTQPGQPKGRFYEQYF. DNA of the CDR3: TGTGCCAGCACCCAACCGGGACAGCCCAAAGGTAGGTTCTACGAGCAGTACTTC.

The chain links TRBV30 to TRBJ2-7, with 13 positions matching TRBD2. Germline V gene data show CDR1 as GTSNPN and CDR2 as SVGIG (reference sequence). This CDR3 spans 15 amino acids. V dropped 3 bases and J dropped 3; count of bases not matched to a gene: 5. The CDR3 is CAWRRTSGSFYEQYF. CDR3 coding DNA: TGTGCCTGGAGACGGACTAGCGGGAGCTTCTACGAGCAGTACTTC.

This clonotype was recorded at least ten times. This chain links TRBV29-1 with TRBJ2-1; 10 bases agree with TRBD1. The length of the CDR3 is 15 residues. Unmatched junction bases numbered 11, after V lost 5 bases and J lost 7 bases. The germline CDR1 and CDR2 sequences are SQVTM and ANQGSEA. CDR3 nucleotides: TGCAGCGTTTCGGACCGGGACAGGGGACTAAATGAGCAGTTCTTC. The encoded protein is CSVSDRDRGLNEQFF.